A selection of T cell receptor beta chains follows, all from one sample in a study of a mutant IDH1 vaccine in newly diagnosed glioma. Using immunoSEQ multiplex PCR, the repertoire was profiled, and TCRdb retains in-frame clones only, with some absent. The table has about 94,000 clones, over 85% seen once. Antigen specificity for these receptors is unknown. Sequencing used PBMCs, obtained from a glioma patient whose treatment included an IDH1 peptide vaccine. These receptors all stem from a woman in her 50s with glioma. Both conserved end residues are part of each CDR3. The D gene is left open where the match is weak.

j_gene: TRBJ2-1
len: 17
v_gene: TRBV28
d_gene: TRBD2
CDR3aa: CASSAASLAGGDEEQFF
CDR3nt: TGTGCCAGCAGTGCGGCCTCACTAGCGGGAGGGGATGAGGAGCAGTTCTTC

j_gene: TRBJ1-1
len: 11
v_gene: TRBV2
d_gene: NA
CDR3aa: CASTLDREAFF
CDR3nt: TGTGCCAGCACCCTGGACCGTGAAGCTTTCTTT

j_gene: TRBJ1-4
len: 14
v_gene: TRBV2
d_gene: TRBD1
CDR3aa: CASSGNRGDEKLFF
CDR3nt: TGTGCCAGCAGTGGAAACAGGGGGGATGAAAAACTGTTTTTT

j_gene: TRBJ2-1
len: 15
v_gene: TRBV9
d_gene: TRBD2
CDR3aa: CASSVGLAEYNEQFF
CDR3nt: TGTGCCAGCAGCGTAGGGCTAGCGGAATACAATGAGCAGTTCTTC

j_gene: TRBJ1-1
len: 14
v_gene: TRBV19
d_gene: NA
CDR3aa: CASSLPLVDTEAFF
CDR3nt: TGTGCCAGCTCTCTCCCACTCGTAGACACTGAAGCTTTCTTT

j_gene: TRBJ2-2
len: 15
v_gene: TRBV25-1
d_gene: TRBD1
CDR3aa: CASSLGTGGTGELFF
CDR3nt: TGTGCCAGCAGTCTCGGGACAGGGGGCACCGGGGAGCTGTTTTTT

j_gene: TRBJ1-1
len: 14
v_gene: TRBV19
d_gene: NA
CDR3aa: CASSIRDRNTEAFF
CDR3nt: TGTGCCAGTAGTATACGAGACAGGAACACTGAAGCTTTCTTT

j_gene: TRBJ1-1
len: 18
v_gene: TRBV7-6
d_gene: NA
CDR3aa: CASSLRQGQGISYTEAFF
CDR3nt: TGTGCCAGCAGCCTCCGGCAGGGCCAAGGGATTTCGTACACTGAAGCTTTCTTT

j_gene: TRBJ1-4
len: 13
v_gene: TRBV27
d_gene: NA
CDR3aa: CASRLLGNEKLFF
CDR3nt: TGTGCCAGCAGACTCCTGGGGAATGAAAAACTGTTTTTT

j_gene: TRBJ1-3
len: 14
v_gene: TRBV27
d_gene: NA
CDR3aa: CASSLRGAGNTIYF
CDR3nt: TGTGCCAGCAGTCTCCGGGGGGCTGGAAACACCATATATTTT

j_gene: TRBJ1-2
len: 14
v_gene: TRBV9
d_gene: NA
CDR3aa: CASSPGQDYYGYTF
CDR3nt: TGTGCCAGCAGCCCAGGGCAGGATTACTATGGCTACACCTTC

j_gene: TRBJ1-4
len: 12
v_gene: TRBV2
d_gene: NA
CDR3aa: CASSERAEKLFF
CDR3nt: TGTGCCAGCAGTGAAAGGGCTGAAAAACTGTTTTTT

j_gene: TRBJ2-1
len: 13
v_gene: TRBV7-2
d_gene: NA
CDR3aa: CASSSRVHNEQFF
CDR3nt: TGTGCCAGCAGCTCTAGGGTCCACAATGAGCAGTTCTTC

j_gene: TRBJ2-1
len: 14
v_gene: TRBV4-1
d_gene: NA
CDR3aa: CASSLRRVGNEQFF
CDR3nt: TGCGCCAGCAGCCTCCGAAGGGTGGGCAATGAGCAGTTCTTC

j_gene: TRBJ2-7
len: 19
v_gene: TRBV4-1
d_gene: TRBD2
CDR3aa: CASSPSIGLAGGRSYEQYF
CDR3nt: TGCGCCAGCAGCCCCAGTATTGGACTAGCGGGAGGTCGTTCCTACGAGCAGTACTTC

j_gene: TRBJ1-3
len: 16
v_gene: TRBV18
d_gene: TRBD1
CDR3aa: CASSSGTGEVGNTIYF
CDR3nt: TGTGCCAGCTCGTCCGGGACAGGGGAAGTCGGAAACACCATATATTTT

j_gene: TRBJ1-2
len: 15
v_gene: TRBV10-3
d_gene: NA
CDR3aa: CASLRRLGAIDGYTF
CDR3nt: TGTGCCAGCCTCCGCCGATTGGGGGCCATCGATGGCTACACCTTC